The rows below give T cell receptor beta chains drawn from one sample of a study of blood T cell repertoires in COVID-19. Only in-frame clones appear in the TCRdb table, and some are missing; sequencing was by immunoSEQ multiplex PCR. The data show 300,000 to 400,000 clones, approximately 90% seen once. Input material: peripheral blood. These receptors came from a man aged 30-40 years with COVID-19, enrolled during active disease. The CDR3 runs from the conserved cysteine through the conserved F or W. A D gene is named only where the DNA matches it firmly. A clone size is listed for some rows: how often the clone was seen (once, few, many), or a class if it is expanded.

>NA|TRBJ2-5|TRBV7-8|15|NA
TGTGCCAGCAGCTCAACAGGGCCCCTAAGGGAGACCCAGTACTTC
CASSSTGPLRETQYF
>NA|TRBJ2-3|TRBV28|13|NA
TGTGCCAGCAGTTTTAAGAGTACAGATACGCAGTATTTT
CASSFKSTDTQYF
>NA|TRBJ2-1|TRBV7-3|15|TRBD2
TGTGCCAGCAGCCCCAGCGGGGGGGCTTATAATGAGCAGTTCTTC
CASSPSGGAYNEQFF
>once|TRBJ2-7|TRBV5-6|15|TRBD2
TGTGCCAGCAGCTTTGCAGGGAGGGTCTCCTACGAGCAGTACTTC
CASSFAGRVSYEQYF
>once|TRBJ1-4|TRBV30|15|NA
TGTGCCTGGAGTGGTCATCAGGGCCCTAATGAAAAACTGTTTTTT
CAWSGHQGPNEKLFF
>NA|TRBJ2-7|TRBV7-9|14|TRBD1
TGTGCCAGCAGCTTGACAGGGATTTCCTACGAGCAGTACTTC
CASSLTGISYEQYF
>NA|TRBJ2-3|TRBV6-5|16|TRBD2
TGTGCCAGCAGTTACGCCGGGACTAGAAACACAGATACGCAGTATTTT
CASSYAGTRNTDTQYF
>NA|TRBJ2-3|TRBV7-2|16|TRBD2
TGTGCCAGCAGCTTTTATAGCGGGAGGGGCACAGATACGCAGTATTTT
CASSFYSGRGTDTQYF
>NA|TRBJ2-1|TRBV6-2/TRBV6-3|11|NA
TGTGCCAGCAGTTACGACTATGAGCAGTTCTTC
CASSYDYEQFF
>NA|TRBJ1-1|TRBV5-1|15|NA
TGCGCCAGCAGCTTAGGGACATCGCTCGGGACTGAAGCTTTCTTT
CASSLGTSLGTEAFF
>few|TRBJ2-1|TRBV7-7|15|NA
TGTGCCAGCAGCCCATTAACTGGGAGGTACAATGAGCAGTTCTTC
CASSPLTGRYNEQFF
>once|TRBJ1-2|TRBV7-9|14|NA
TGTGCCAGCAGCTTAATAACAGAGAACTATGGCTACACCTTC
CASSLITENYGYTF
>NA|TRBJ1-1|TRBV29-1|14|TRBD1
TGCAGCGCCTTACAGGGACAGCTGAACACTGAAGCTTTCTTT
CSALQGQLNTEAFF
>NA|TRBJ2-1|TRBV7-3|15|NA
TGTGCCAGCAGCTGGCTAGCGCAGCTAACTCCTGAGCAGTTCTTC
CASSWLAQLTPEQFF
>NA|TRBJ2-3|TRBV5-6|17|TRBD2
TGTGCCAGCAGCTTGCCTGGGACTAGCGGGAGCGCAGATACGCAGTATTTT
CASSLPGTSGSADTQYF
>NA|TRBJ2-1|TRBV7-9|12|NA
TGTGCCAGCAGCCCGGGCTACAATGAGCAGTTCTTC
CASSPGYNEQFF
>once|TRBJ2-7|TRBV2|14|TRBD2
TGTGCCAGCAGGCGGACTAGCGGGAGGGACGAGCAGTACTTC
CASRRTSGRDEQYF
>NA|TRBJ1-1|TRBV7-2|15|NA
TGTGCCAGCAGCTTAGGATCTCGGGGTTACACTGAAGCTTTCTTT
CASSLGSRGYTEAFF
>NA|TRBJ2-7|TRBV12-3/TRBV12-4|13|NA
TGTGCCAGCAGTTTCAGACAGGTCTACGAGCAGTACTTC
CASSFRQVYEQYF
>NA|TRBJ1-1|TRBV11-2|13|NA
TGTGCCAGCAGCCGAGACTCGAACACTGAAGCTTTCTTT
CASSRDSNTEAFF
>NA|TRBJ2-6|TRBV12-3/TRBV12-4|12|NA
TGTGCCAGCAGCCTTTATGCCAACGTCCTGACTTTC
CASSLYANVLTF